This TCR beta chain was sequenced for a study of blood T cell repertoires in COVID-19. Study-level background: From the United States, Italy and Spain came samples of acute and convalescent COVID-19.

Using immunoSEQ multiplex PCR, the repertoire was profiled, and TCRdb retains in-frame clones only, with some absent. The sample consists of about 400,000 clones, approximately 88% of them appearing once. Those enrolled, adults aged roughly 18 to 89 years, came from 24 US areas. Per germline, CDR1 SGHRS and CDR2 YFSETQ. Deletions cut 2 bases from V and 1 base from J, with 9 bases between. This CDR3 region has 14 residues. The genes are TRBV5-1 and TRBJ2-5; TRBD1 is a possible D gene (5 bases). This TCR derives from a woman between 40 and 55 years old with acute COVID-19. Sequenced material: PBMCs or T cells enriched from blood (not recorded which). CDR3 DNA: TGCGCCAGCAGCTTAGTCACAGGCCAAGAGACCCAGTACTTC. Its translation is CASSLVTGQETQYF. Using reference TRBV5-1 and TRBJ2-5 for the parts outside the CDR3, the full variable domain is KAGVTQTPRYLIKTRGQQVTLSCSPISGHRSVSWYQQTPGQGLQFLFEYFSETQRNKGNFPGRFSGRQFSNSRSEMNVSTLELGDSALYLCASSLVTGQETQYFGPGTRLLVL.